The next 27 T cell receptor beta chains were all read from a single sample in a study of CD8 T cells in ankylosing spondylitis. Study-wide results and limits: The study identified a TCR beta motif of under 10 highly homologous variants that appeared characteristic of ankylosing spondylitis blood.

These TCRs are of unknown antigen specificity. TCRdb re-called the 5' RACE reads with MiXCR, one entry per CDR3 protein. This sample has about 750,000 distinct CDR3 sequences, with 15% to 20% found just once. Material for sequencing was blood, either unsorted or a sorted T cell fraction (not recorded which). These TCRs come from a male donor with ankylosing spondylitis.

This clonotype was counted only a few times. CDR3 sequence (DNA): TGTGCCAGCAGTGGCCGGGACAGAGAAAACTATGGCTACACCTTC. Residues: CASSGRDRENYGYTF. The V and J genes are TRBV6-1 and TRBJ1-2, with 7 bases matching TRBD1. CDR3 length: 15 residues. The germline V gene has CDR1 MNHNS and CDR2 SASEGT. Germline trimming cut 4 bases from V and 2 bases from J; bases unmatched to any gene: 7.

This sequence joins TRBV27 and TRBJ2-7; maybe TRBD1 (6 bases). Per germline, CDR1 MNHEY and CDR2 SMNVEV (reference sequence). This CDR3 has 14 residues. V was shortened by 6 bases and J by 3 bases, with 15 bases between the two germline ends. The CDR3 spells CASSHPGQLYEQYF. CDR3 nucleotides: TGTGCCAGCAGCCACCCGGGACAACTCTACGAGCAGTACTTC.

This chain joins TRBV7-2 and TRBJ2-7; possible D gene TRBD2, 6 bases. CDR1 and CDR2 (germline): SGHTA, FQGNSA. The CDR3 length is 13 residues. Trimming shortened V by 6 bases and J by 6 bases, and 15 bases separated the two germline ends. CDR3 in DNA: TGTGCCAGCAGGGGGACTCTTAACAGCGAGCAGTACTTC. This translates into CASRGTLNSEQYF.

This clonotype has at least ten counts. This chain links TRBV12-3 or TRBV12-4 with TRBJ1-5, with TRBD1 matching over 8 bases. The CDR3 is made up of 13 amino acids. With 6 bases clipped from V and 5 bases from J, the junction kept 3 bases outside the gene matches. CDR3 protein: CASRGQDHQPQHF. CDR3 nucleotides: TGTGCCAGCAGGGGACAGGACCATCAGCCCCAGCATTTT.

There are a few counts of this clonotype. This chain joins TRBV15 and TRBJ2-7; D perhaps matches TRBD1 (6 bases). The CDR3 extends over 15 amino acids. The germline gives CDR1 LNHNV, CDR2 YYDKDF (reference sequence). Trimming pared 1 base from V and 3 bases from J, leaving 13 bases between. CDR3 in amino acids: CATSRVDSKIYEQYF. As DNA, the CDR3 is TGTGCCACCAGCAGAGTGGACAGTAAGATCTACGAGCAGTACTTC.

This clonotype appeared a few times. The chain recombines TRBV7-2 with TRBJ2-1, with D maybe TRBD1 (5 bases). Germline V gives CDR1 SGHTA, CDR2 FQGNSA. V gave up 7 bases and J gave up 2 bases, with 15 bases separating them. The CDR3 consists of 15 residues. CDR3 sequence (DNA): TGTGCCAGCACCCCCAGGGCCGGTACCTACAATGAGCAGTTCTTC. This translates into CASTPRAGTYNEQFF.

The chain combines TRBV7-6 with TRBJ2-2, with D possibly TRBD2 on 6 matching bases. The CDR3 extends over 16 amino acids. Per germline, CDR1 SGHVS and CDR2 FNYEAQ. V was cut by 0 bases and J by 6 bases, with 14 bases left in between. As DNA, the CDR3 is TGTGCCAGCAGCTTAGCACTAGCAAAACGTGCCGGGGAGCTGTTTTTT. It yields the protein CASSLALAKRAGELFF. Looking up the rest from reference TRBV7-6 and TRBJ2-2 gives the full variable domain: GAGVSQSPRYKVTKRGQDVALRCDPISGHVSLYWYRQALGQGPEFLTYFNYEAQQDKSGLPNDRFSAERPEGSISTLTIQRTEQRDSAMYRCASSLALAKRAGELFFGEGSRLTVL.

This chain joins TRBV4-2 and TRBJ2-7; 7 bases agree with TRBD1. The CDR3 is 15 residues long. The germline gives CDR1 LGHNA, CDR2 YNFKEQ. Germline trimming cut 4 bases from V and 3 bases from J; bases unmatched to any gene: 9. The CDR3 DNA reads as TGTGCCAGCAGCCTAGGTCGACAGGGCCTCTACGAGCAGTACTTC. Encoded protein: CASSLGRQGLYEQYF.

The rearrangement links TRBV7-3 to TRBJ1-5; 9 positions agree with TRBD1. The germline CDR1 and CDR2 sequences are SGHTA and FQGTGA. The CDR3 totals 13 residues. The V segment lost 8 bases and the J segment 7 bases; nucleotides outside the gene matches: 6. The CDR3 region has the DNA TGTGCCAGCGCGGTGGACAGGGGCCAGCCCCAGCATTTT. Its translation is CASAVDRGQPQHF.

This clonotype was observed a few times. As DNA, the CDR3 is TGTGCCAGCAGTCCGCATAGGACAGGGGGAATCTCTGATACGCAGTATTTT. Its translation: CASSPHRTGGISDTQYF. The chain combines TRBV28 with TRBJ2-3; 10 bases are a match to TRBD1. Germline V gene data show CDR1 as MDHEN and CDR2 as SYDVKM. This CDR3 is built from 17 residues. V lost 5 bases to trimming and J lost 6 bases; unmatched junction nucleotides: 14.

The sample holds a few counts of this clonotype. This chain connects TRBV12-3 or TRBV12-4 to TRBJ2-1, with D possibly TRBD1 on 6 matching bases. The CDR3 sequence is 15 residues long. V lost 4 bases and J lost 5, with 15 bases in between. The CDR3 nucleotides are TGTGCCAGCAGTTCGCCAGGGGCATGGGACAATGAGCAGTTCTTC. This translates into CASSSPGAWDNEQFF.

The chain employs TRBV20-1 and TRBJ2-1, with D tentatively TRBD1 or TRBD2 (5 bases each). Germline-derived CDR1 and CDR2 are DFQATT and SNEGSKA (reference sequence). There are 15 residues in the CDR3. V lost 6 bases and J 0 bases, leaving 15 bases between the germline ends. The CDR3 nucleotides read TGCAGTGCCGGGGACCTACAGAGCTCCTACAATGAGCAGTTCTTC. This codes for CSAGDLQSSYNEQFF.

This clonotype was detected only a few times. V and J are TRBV4-1 and TRBJ1-2; a possible D gene is TRBD1 (5 bases). Germline CDR1 is MGHRA and CDR2 is YSYEKL. CDR3 length: 13 amino acids. With 2 bases removed from V and 8 bases from J, the gap between germline ends came to 12 bases. CDR3 bases: TGCGCCAGCAGCCAACTAACAGGAAAAGGCTACACCTTC. Residues: CASSQLTGKGYTF.

This clonotype occurred a few times. The V gene is TRBV7-3, the J gene TRBJ2-7; no firm D call. Germline CDR1 and CDR2: SGHTA and FQGTGA. Trimming took off 2 bases at V and 4 bases at J, with 9 bases between the two ends. There are 13 residues in the CDR3. CDR3 in DNA: TGTGCCAGCAGCTTATTACCAATTTACGAGCAGTACTTC. This sequence encodes CASSLLPIYEQYF.

This clonotype was counted only a few times. CDR3 DNA: TGTGCCAGCAGTTTGGAATCAGGGATCACTGAAGCTTTCTTT. Protein: CASSLESGITEAFF. The rearrangement joins TRBV28 to TRBJ1-1; the D gene is possibly TRBD1 (5 bases). The CDR3 runs to 14 residues. Germline lookup yields CDR1 MDHEN and CDR2 SYDVKM. V lost 3 bases to trimming and J lost 4 bases, with 12 bases between them.

This clonotype turned up a few times. V usage is TRBV19 and J usage is TRBJ2-7, with TRBD2 identical over 9 bases. The CDR3 runs to 14 residues. The germline V gene has CDR1 LNHDA and CDR2 SQIVND (reference sequence). V shed 3 bases, J shed 5 bases, and the junction held 5 bases outside the gene matches. CDR3 region: CASSILAGGHEQYF. The CDR3 DNA reads TGTGCCAGTAGTATCCTGGCGGGAGGGCACGAGCAGTACTTC. Together with reference TRBV19 and TRBJ2-7, the CDR3 gives the full variable domain: DGGITQSPKYLFRKEGQNVTLSCEQNLNHDAMYWYRQDPGQGLRLIYYSQIVNDFQKGDIAEGYSVSREKKESFPLTVTSAQKNPTAFYLCASSILAGGHEQYFGPGTRLTVT.

The gene calls are TRBV19 and TRBJ2-7; D may match TRBD1 or TRBD2 (6 bases each). Germline V lookup: CDR1 LNHDA, CDR2 SQIVND (reference sequence). Deletions cut 4 bases from V and 3 bases from J, with 16 bases between. The CDR3 spans 15 residues. Here the CDR3 DNA reads TGTGCCAGTAGTACGGGTTACGGGGGCGGCTACGAGCAGTACTTC. This gives the protein CASSTGYGGGYEQYF.

The chain combines TRBV29-1 with TRBJ2-5; maybe TRBD1 (5 bases). V shed 7 bases and J shed 3 bases, with 15 bases lying between them. Germline assignment: CDR1 SQVTM and CDR2 ANQGSEA. The CDR3 sequence is 13 residues long. CDR3 coding DNA: TGCAGCGGGAACCCAGGGCAAGAAGAGACCCAGTACTTC. This encodes CSGNPGQEETQYF.

The rearrangement joins TRBV12-3 or TRBV12-4 to TRBJ1-1; D may be TRBD1 (5 bases). V lost 6 bases and J 11 bases, leaving 19 bases between the germline ends. The CDR3 loop spans 13 amino acids. CDR3 amino acids: CASRPQGLRTAFF. The DNA of the CDR3 is TGTGCCAGCAGACCCCAGGGACTGAGGACTGCTTTCTTT.

CDR3 residues: CASRAEKGVYYGYTF. The DNA for the CDR3 is TGTGCCAGCAGGGCCGAGAAGGGAGTATACTATGGCTACACCTTC. The J gene is TRBJ1-2, the V gene TRBV6-1, with D unclear. Germline values: CDR1 MNHNS, CDR2 SASEGT. The ends were cut back, 6 bases at V and 3 bases at J, with 17 bases in the middle. CDR3 length: 15 amino acids.

This rearrangement joins TRBV20-1 to TRBJ2-1; 8 nucleotides line up with TRBD1. V gave up 3 bases and J gave up 2 bases; unmatched junction bases: 3. The CDR3 extends over 14 amino acids. Germline lookup yields CDR1 DFQATT and CDR2 SNEGSKA (reference sequence). The CDR3 here is CSASGQGTYNEQFF. CDR3 in DNA: TGCAGTGCTAGTGGACAGGGAACCTACAATGAGCAGTTCTTC.

The chain links TRBV7-9 to TRBJ2-4; tentative D call: TRBD1 (6 bases). The CDR3 is 16 residues long. Germline assignment: CDR1 SEHNR and CDR2 FQNEAQ (reference sequence). Deletions cut 1 base from V and 3 bases from J, with 13 bases between. This CDR3 is CASSLVMWTDKNIQYF. In nucleotides, the CDR3 is TGTGCCAGCAGCTTAGTAATGTGGACAGACAAAAACATTCAGTACTTC.

This chain joins TRBV3-1 and TRBJ2-3; 10 positions agree with TRBD2. V was clipped by 0 bases and J by 0 bases; unmatched bases: 6. Germline-derived CDR1 and CDR2 are LGHDT and YNNKEL (reference sequence). This CDR3 is built from 18 residues. The DNA for the CDR3 is TGTGCCAGCAGCCAAGATGGAGGACTAGCGGTTAGCACAGATACGCAGTATTTT. Translated: CASSQDGGLAVSTDTQYF.

The chain joins TRBV2 to TRBJ2-1; D possibly uses TRBD1 or TRBD2 (6 bases each). The CDR3 has 15 residues. Trimming removed 11 bases from V and 5 bases from J, with 22 bases in between. Germline V gene lookup returns CDR1 SNHLY and CDR2 FYNNEI. The CDR3 sequence is CASSRGRTPHNEQFF. In DNA, the CDR3 is TGTGCCTCCTCCCGGGGGCGGACACCTCACAATGAGCAGTTCTTC.

In DNA form, the CDR3 reads TGTGCCAGCAGCTTCGGTAAGCCCGAAGCTTTCTTT. It translates to CASSFGKPEAFF. The J gene is TRBJ1-1, the V gene TRBV7-9; D is unclear. Deletions cut 3 bases from V and 8 bases from J, with 10 bases between. From germline, CDR1 is SEHNR and CDR2 FQNEAQ (reference sequence). The CDR3 is made up of 12 amino acids.

The rearrangement joins TRBV12-3 or TRBV12-4 to TRBJ2-1; a possible D gene is TRBD2 (6 bases). The CDR3 extends over 15 amino acids. Trimming pared 8 bases from V and 9 bases from J, leaving 23 bases between. CDR3 region: CASAIVAPGDGEQFF. Here the CDR3 DNA reads TGTGCCAGCGCTATTGTCGCCCCGGGGGACGGTGAGCAGTTCTTC.

The chain is built from TRBV7-2 and TRBJ1-1; perhaps TRBD1 as D (6 bases). V was cut by 5 bases and J by 4 bases, with 14 bases left in between. The CDR3 has 14 amino acids. Germline CDR1 reads SGHTA; CDR2 reads FQGNSA. The CDR3 region has the DNA TGTGCCAGCAGCGAGACAGGATACGGCACTGAAGCTTTCTTT. Protein product: CASSETGYGTEAFF.